This T cell receptor beta chain derives from a study of blood T cell repertoires in COVID-19. For the study at large: The United States, Italy and Spain provided the acute and convalescent COVID-19 samples. Nucleic acid was either cDNA or gDNA, and it came from T cells, B-cell-depleted T cells, or PBMCs.

The germline V gene has CDR1 MNHEY and CDR2 SMNVEV (reference sequence). CDR3 size: 15 residues. Germline trimming cut 4 bases from V and 2 bases from J; bases unmatched to any gene: 7. Researchers sorted participants into cohorts using their self-reported clinical history. In the authors' methods: For nucleated cells, counts were estimated from reference gene primer amplification. Measured with immunoSEQ multiplex PCR; TCRdb has only the in-frame clones, and not every one. V and J calls and clone size come straight from that table; D and trimming were deduced from the DNA. Of approximately 200,000 clones in the sample, 75% to 90% were seen once.

The V gene is TRBV27, the J gene TRBJ1-2, with 7 nucleotides matching TRBD1. The sequencing input was PBMCs or T cells enriched from blood (not recorded which). The source of this sequence is a woman under 40 who had been exposed to COVID-19. The CDR3 here is CASSSWTGQNYGYTF. CDR3 DNA sequence: TGTGCCAGCAGTTCCTGGACAGGTCAAAACTATGGCTACACCTTC.